This TCR beta chain was recorded in a study of cytomegalovirus exposure and HLA in healthy donors. Findings and limits, study-wide: The listing of 150 to 200 TCR beta chains classed them as cytomegalovirus-associated. The CMV antigen specificity of a few CMV-associated chains was confirmed through in vitro analysis. Reports credit the classifier with highly specific, highly sensitive diagnosis of cytomegalovirus status.

The table came from immunoSEQ multiplex PCR; TCRdb's copy has only in-frame clones and leaves some out. In the table there are about 330,000 clones, 87% of which are singletons. The approximately 120-subject validation cohort, separate from the roughly 700-subject first cohort, included the donors. Comment on this clone: The antigen is unknown.

The clonotype comes from a woman aged 30 to 39 in good health and CMV-seropositive. The sample consisted of PBMCs.

The CDR3 nucleotides are TGTGCCAGCAGCTTAGGGGGTGGGGGTCAAGAGACCCAGTACTTC. It translates to CASSLGGGGQETQYF. The J gene is TRBJ2-5, the V gene TRBV7-8; D may match TRBD1 or TRBD2 (5 bases each). This CDR3 region has 15 residues. Trimming pared 1 base from V and 2 bases from J, leaving 11 bases between. CDR1 SGHVS and CDR2 FQNEAQ come from the germline V gene. The full variable domain, rest sourced from reference TRBV7-8 and TRBJ2-5, is GAGVSQSPRYKVAKRGQDVALRCDPISGHVSLFWYQQALGQGPEFLTYFQNEAQLDKSGLPSDRFFAERPEGSVSTLKIQRTQQEDSAVYLCASSLGGGGQETQYFGPGTRLLVL.